This TCR beta chain emerged from a study of blood T cell repertoires in COVID-19 (dated by TCRdb to 2020 to 2022). The study in broad terms: Samples from collaborators originated in the United States, Italy and Spain and spanned both the acute and convalescent phases of COVID-19. The material from the prospective study consisted of cDNA or gDNA derived from T cells, B-cell-depleted T cells, or PBMCs. Deeply sampled blood TCRbeta repertoires from subjects exposed to, actively infected with, or recovered from COVID-19 were included in the dataset. A freely available public database, intended as a resource for researchers studying the immune response to SARS-CoV-2, is where the repertoires were released. The samples were drawn from two sources: the first 160 participants of the ongoing ImmuneRACE study, and 1,254 subjects contributed by 6 global collaborators. The sample metadata nearly always contained a de-identified subject ID, COVID-19 status, age in years and sex. Where available, HLA class I and class II types were obtained from metadata supplied by the sample provider rather than from assay-based typing. Overall results and qualifications from the work: The amount of clinical and demographic metadata varied by source and participant and was provided uncurated.

One collaborating source in Seattle enrolled patients during active infection and followed them longitudinally through the course of disease. Each collaborating institution followed its own protocols to collect whole blood in K2EDTA tubes. For TCRbeta analysis, collaborators shipped samples as frozen whole blood, isolated PBMCs, or DNA extracted from either of those sample types. A word on this clone: Its cognate antigen has yet to be identified. Base qualities are not at hand, and no much larger clone is one base apart.

From its cysteine to its phenylalanine, the CDR3 spans 14 amino acids. Solely the CDR3 DNA is kept, with 42 bases framed from the first base. CDR1 and CDR2, looked up from the germline V gene, are SNHLY and FYNNEI. The V end gives up 6 bases and the J end 2 bases, leaving 6 bases in the junction not matched to a gene. The immunoSEQ Assay, a bias-controlled multiplex PCR, was used to amplify TCRbeta CDR3 regions from genomic DNA. The authors processed their data as follows. The number of nucleated cells in each sample was estimated from the amplification of reference gene primers within the assay. Sequence reads were collapsed and filtered to measure the absolute abundance of every unique TCRbeta CDR3 rearrangement. For each sample, productive Simpson clonality was calculated by taking the square root of Simpson's diversity index across productive rearrangements. Entries here come from immuneACCESS through TCRdb and include only in-frame sequences with V and J called. Some clones fail to appear in such tables; in the studies checked, an unresolved V gene covers under half of the shortfall, and the cause of the remainder is unknown. Clonal size and the V and J genes are those of that table, whereas D and trimming came from the DNA. The sample yields approximately 300,000 clones; roughly 90% were counted once. 11% of the sample comes from the top ten.

Recombination connected TRBV2 to TRBJ2-5; 7 bases in between match TRBD1. Sequencing input: peripheral blood. The origin of this receptor is a woman aged 25 to 39 with COVID-19, enrolled during active disease. The DNA sequence is TGTGCCAGCAGGGGGGACAGAGGACAAGAGACCCAGTACTTC. Translation gives CASRGDRGQETQYF.